This T cell receptor beta chain is drawn from a study of OX40 agonist ivuxolimab in advanced cancers. Sequenced by immunoSEQ multiplex PCR; TCRdb stores in-frame clones only, minus some. The profile shows tens of thousands of clones, approximately 88% of them singletons. Whole-study results and caveats: CD4+ and CD8+ blood T cells expanded clonally by week 6 at 0.1 to 3.0 mg/kg. Expanded clones were, on average, more numerous in CD8+ T cells than in CD4+.

Enrollment shut out patients with autoimmune disease history or systemic immunosuppression. V shed 0 bases and J 0 bases; nucleotides not matched to a gene: 6. In germline, CDR1 is SGDLS, CDR2 YYNGEE. The CDR3 has 17 residues. Points on this clone: The antigen remains unidentified.

This chain joins TRBV9 and TRBJ1-3; 7 bases agree with TRBD1. The TCR was taken from an adult with an advanced solid tumor such as melanoma, head and neck, liver or kidney cancer. The material was CD4+ or CD8+ T cells sorted from blood, obtained in a trial of the OX40 agonist ivuxolimab. CDR3: CASSVGGGTASGNTIYF. For the CDR3, the DNA is TGTGCCAGCAGCGTAGGGGGAGGGACAGCCTCTGGAAACACCATATATTTT.